This TCR beta chain was found in a study of T cells after yellow fever vaccination. Turning to the study itself: Fractions of limited cellularity were prepared by means of SMART-Seq v4 Ultra Low Input. Study conclusions and caveats: It was a weaker secondary response, yet one that peaked faster, at day 5 versus 15. In FACS-sorted repertoires, abundant clonotypes from the bulk population could appear as contaminants.

This clonotype appeared many times. Antigen unknown. TCRdb re-derived calls from the 5' RACE reads in MiXCR, one entry per CDR3 protein. The sample lists around 100,000 distinct CDR3 sequences, roughly 8.4% seen once, with around 25% in the top ten. Trimming left V 1 base short and J 3 bases short, with 7 bases between. The germline CDR1 and CDR2 sequences are SGDLS and YYNGEE. The CDR3 runs to 14 residues. This chain connects TRBV9 to TRBJ2-2; unclear D gene. This clonotype originated in a man between 25 and 39 years old who received the YFV17D yellow fever vaccine. The source material was CD8+ T cells sorted from PBMCs, sampled 45 days after the yellow fever booster vaccination. This CDR3 reads CASSVTGDTGELFF. CDR3 DNA: TGTGCCAGCAGCGTAACTGGGGACACCGGGGAGCTGTTTTTT.